This TCR beta chain was recorded in a study of T cell repertoires in cytomegalovirus infection. Study-wide context: Both CMV infection and a matching HLA type were indicated by public TCR beta signatures. Study results and limitations: CMV-specific TCR beta clonotypes restricted by HLA-C were the ones dominating the ex vivo response. Using cumulative public TCR beta family frequency, the authors identified those who carried CMV together with the relevant HLA.

TCRdb re-derived calls from the reads in MiXCR, one entry per CDR3 protein. This repertoire shows roughly 250,000 distinct CDR3 sequences, under 25% found once; its top ten account for 15% to 20%. There are a few counts of this clonotype. Antigen unknown. V was trimmed by 7 bases and J by 3 bases, leaving 18 bases between them. Germline lookup yields CDR1 SEHNR and CDR2 FQNEAQ (reference sequence). This CDR3 is 16 amino acids long. The sequence derives from a human donor in good health (CMV status not recorded). Some clones in this sample may be carry-over from other donors' samples. The sequencing input was CD8+ T cells from PBMCs. This sequence joins TRBV7-9 and TRBJ2-2, with D tentatively TRBD2 (6 bases). CDR3 in amino acids: CASTRGGNWDTGELFF. The DNA for the CDR3 is TGTGCCAGCACCCGCGGAGGGAATTGGGACACCGGGGAGCTGTTTTTT.